Listed below are T cell receptor beta chains from one sample, sequenced in a study of cytomegalovirus exposure and HLA in healthy donors. Sequencing used immunoSEQ multiplex PCR; TCRdb keeps in-frame clones, though not all of them. Among around 200,000 clones listed, around 86% were seen once. The sample comprised PBMCs. These receptors originate from a woman aged 50 to 60 in good health and CMV-seropositive. Each CDR3 is given with its conserved first and last residue. D genes are given only for firm matches. Expanded clones get a size class; other rows say once, few or many, or leave the size out.

clone size	D gene	V gene	J gene	CDR3 protein	CDR3 DNA
NA	TRBD2	TRBV19	TRBJ2-4	CASRFQGGVNIQYF	TGTGCCAGTAGGTTCCAGGGAGGGGTGAACATTCAGTACTTC
NA	TRBD1	TRBV19	TRBJ1-5	CASSIHRGSNQPQHF	TGTGCCAGTAGTATACACAGGGGTAGCAATCAGCCCCAGCATTTT
NA	TRBD1	TRBV18	TRBJ1-3	CASSRPGQTLSTIYF	TGTGCCAGCTCACGACCGGGACAGACCCTGTCGACCATATATTTT
NA	TRBD1	TRBV11-3	TRBJ1-1	CASSTRTGGEAFF	TGTGCCAGCAGCACTCGGACAGGAGGGGAAGCTTTCTTT
NA	NA	TRBV7-9	TRBJ1-6	CSSSLVRGSGGSPLHF	TGTTCCAGCAGCTTAGTGAGGGGGTCTGGGGGTTCACCCCTCCACTTT
NA	NA	TRBV7-9	TRBJ2-2	CASSFWQGNSGELFF	TGTGCCAGCAGCTTCTGGCAGGGGAACTCCGGGGAGCTGTTTTTT
NA	NA	TRBV4-1	TRBJ1-5	CASSRQSDSNQPQHF	TGCGCCAGCAGCCGGCAGTCTGATAGCAATCAGCCCCAGCATTTT
NA	TRBD1	TRBV27	TRBJ1-1	CASSFSRQGSTEAFF	TGTGCCAGCAGTTTTTCCAGACAGGGGAGCACTGAAGCTTTCTTT
NA	TRBD1	TRBV7-8	TRBJ1-2	CASNPRQGMNYGYTF	TGTGCCAGCAACCCTCGACAGGGAATGAACTATGGCTACACCTTC
once	NA	TRBV5-1	TRBJ1-1	CASSLSPGAMNTEAFF	TGCGCCAGCAGCCTTTCCCCAGGGGCCATGAACACTGAAGCTTTCTTT
NA	NA	TRBV19	TRBJ1-2	CASSFSPQGPYGYTF	TGTGCCAGTAGTTTCTCCCCGCAGGGGCCCTATGGCTACACCTTC
NA	NA	TRBV18	TRBJ1-1	CASSPGAREAFF	TGTGCCAGCTCACCAGGGGCGAGAGAAGCTTTCTTT
NA	NA	TRBV4-1	TRBJ1-1	CASSQDPLRGTEAFF	TGCGCCAGCAGCCAAGACCCTTTAAGAGGCACTGAAGCTTTCTTT
NA	NA	TRBV7-8	TRBJ1-1	CASSSRYRVNTEAFF	TGTGCCAGCAGCTCACGGTACAGGGTGAACACTGAAGCTTTCTTT
once	NA	TRBV10-2	TRBJ2-3	CASSEFGQAGADTQYF	TGCGCCAGCAGTGAGTTCGGGCAGGCAGGGGCAGATACGCAGTATTTT
NA	NA	TRBV4-1	TRBJ1-1	CASSLSTVTEAFF	TGCGCCAGCAGCTTATCCACGGTGACTGAAGCTTTCTTT
NA	TRBD1	TRBV7-9	TRBJ2-7	CASSSYRGHEQYF	TGTGCCAGCAGCTCTTACAGGGGCCACGAGCAGTACTTC
NA	NA	TRBV5-1	TRBJ2-2	CASSLELQTGELFF	TGCGCCAGCAGCTTGGAGTTGCAGACCGGGGAGCTGTTTTTT
once	TRBD1	TRBV30	TRBJ2-5	CAWSGGQGYVETQYF	TGTGCCTGGAGTGGGGGACAGGGGTATGTAGAGACCCAGTACTTC
NA	TRBD1	TRBV2	TRBJ2-3	CARTGTGVTDTQYF	TGTGCCAGGACGGGGACAGGGGTCACAGATACGCAGTATTTT
NA	TRBD1	TRBV6-5	TRBJ2-7	CASSHPGQGGNEQYF	TGTGCCAGCAGCCACCCGGGACAGGGGGGTAACGAGCAGTACTTC
few	TRBD2	TRBV7-2	TRBJ2-3	CASSSKTSGGAGYTQYF	TGTGCCAGCAGCTCTAAGACTAGCGGGGGGGCCGGGTATACGCAGTATTTT
NA	NA	TRBV10-2	TRBJ1-1	CASQQGYAEAFF	TGCGCCAGCCAGCAGGGTTACGCTGAAGCTTTCTTT
NA	TRBD1	TRBV19	TRBJ1-5	CASSMYRDSNQPQHF	TGTGCCAGTAGTATGTACCGGGACAGTAATCAGCCCCAGCATTTT
NA	TRBD2	TRBV4-2	TRBJ2-1	CASSQETGTSVDEQFF	TGTGCCAGCAGCCAGGAAACCGGGACTAGTGTAGATGAGCAGTTCTTC
NA	NA	TRBV30	TRBJ1-6	CAWSLLPPGGNSPLHF	TGTGCCTGGAGTCTTCTTCCTCCGGGGGGAAATTCACCCCTCCACTTT
NA	TRBD1	TRBV11-2	TRBJ2-7	CASSLVDRVSAYEQYF	TGTGCCAGCAGCTTAGTCGACAGGGTTTCTGCCTACGAGCAGTACTTC
few	NA	TRBV4-3	TRBJ2-2	CASSQDPGSNTGELFF	TGCGCCAGCAGCCAAGATCCGGGGTCGAACACCGGGGAGCTGTTTTTT
NA	TRBD1	TRBV5-1	TRBJ2-5	CASSFYTGGRETQYF	TGCGCCAGCAGCTTCTATACAGGGGGCAGGGAGACCCAGTACTTC
once	TRBD1	TRBV13	TRBJ1-2	CASSLSGTGDGYTF	TGTGCCAGCAGCCTGTCCGGGACAGGGGATGGCTACACCTTC
few	TRBD1	TRBV7-9	TRBJ1-4	CASSPGQVREKLFF	TGTGCCAGCAGCCCTGGACAGGTGCGTGAAAAACTGTTTTTT
once	TRBD2	TRBV9	TRBJ2-7	CASSASGYEQYF	TGTGCCAGCAGTGCTAGCGGCTACGAGCAGTACTTC
NA	TRBD2	TRBV29-1	TRBJ2-2	CSGLRLAGGPGELFF	TGCAGCGGCCTGAGGCTAGCGGGGGGGCCCGGGGAGCTGTTTTTT
NA	TRBD1	TRBV28	TRBJ2-2	CASTLDRADTGELFF	TGTGCCAGCACCCTCGACAGGGCGGACACCGGGGAGCTGTTTTTT
NA	TRBD1	TRBV19	TRBJ2-1	CASSRPGQGRRNEQFF	TGTGCCAGTAGTAGACCAGGACAGGGAAGGAGGAATGAGCAGTTCTTC
NA	TRBD2	TRBV6-5	TRBJ2-7	CASTGALGGSEQYF	TGTGCCAGCACTGGGGCTTTAGGCGGGAGTGAGCAGTACTTC
NA	NA	TRBV7-2	TRBJ1-5	CASSSQGRVGNQPQHF	TGTGCCAGCAGCTCACAGGGACGTGTGGGCAATCAGCCCCAGCATTTT
NA	NA	TRBV5-6	TRBJ1-1	CASSLLRGPRRGTEAFF	TGTGCCAGCAGCTTGTTGCGGGGACCCCGGAGGGGCACTGAAGCTTTCTTT
NA	NA	TRBV19	TRBJ1-5	CASSTTGRGQPQHF	TGTGCCAGTAGTACCACAGGGAGGGGACAGCCCCAGCATTTT
NA	NA	TRBV19	TRBJ2-5	CASSEPNVRQETQYF	TGTGCCAGTAGTGAGCCAAACGTCCGTCAAGAGACCCAGTACTTC
NA	TRBD1	TRBV18	TRBJ2-7	CASSPDRAWGEQYF	TGTGCCAGCTCACCGGACAGGGCTTGGGGCGAGCAGTACTTC
few	NA	TRBV27	TRBJ2-2	CASRSASVVGELFF	TGTGCCAGCCGGAGCGCTAGCGTTGTCGGGGAGCTGTTTTTT
NA	NA	TRBV4-1	TRBJ2-5	CASSQEVQQEGETQYF	TGCGCCAGCAGCCAAGAGGTCCAGCAGGAGGGAGAGACCCAGTACTTC
NA	NA	TRBV7-3	TRBJ1-3	CASSSPPTGIGNTIYF	TGTGCCAGCAGCTCGCCTCCCACGGGGATTGGAAACACCATATATTTT
NA	NA	TRBV18	TRBJ2-7	CASSPPTGTYEQYF	TGTGCCAGCTCACCACCGACAGGAACCTACGAGCAGTACTTC
NA	NA	TRBV7-6	TRBJ2-1	CASSLRGNEQFF	TGTGCCAGCAGCTTAAGGGGAAACGAGCAGTTCTTC
NA	TRBD2	TRBV7-2	TRBJ2-1	CASSSSGLAGGGGRNEQFF	TGTGCCAGCAGCTCCTCGGGACTAGCGGGCGGGGGTGGAAGGAATGAGCAGTTCTTC
NA	TRBD1	TRBV5-1	TRBJ1-6	CASSLAGTGRSPLHF	TGCGCCAGCAGCTTGGCTGGGACAGGGCGTTCACCCCTCCACTTT
NA	NA	TRBV7-2	TRBJ2-5	CASSLELRARQYF	TGTGCCAGCAGCTTAGAATTGAGAGCGAGGCAGTACTTC
NA	NA	TRBV6-6	TRBJ1-6	CASSLDNSPLHF	TGTGCCAGCAGTTTAGATAATTCACCCCTCCACTTT
NA	TRBD1	TRBV9	TRBJ1-2	CASSVAGGQRYF	TGTGCCAGCAGCGTCGCCGGGGGACAGAGGTACTTC
NA	TRBD2	TRBV19	TRBJ2-1	CASIHPGRDEQFF	TGTGCCAGTATACACCCCGGGAGGGATGAGCAGTTCTTC
NA	TRBD1	TRBV28	TRBJ1-5	CASTFTTGGQPQHF	TGTGCCAGCACCTTCACTACAGGGGGACAGCCCCAGCATTTT
NA	TRBD1	TRBV19	TRBJ1-3	CASSPRDRRIYSGNTIYF	TGTGCCAGTAGTCCCCGGGACAGGAGGATTTACTCTGGAAACACCATATATTTT